The 23 T cell receptor beta chains given below trace back to one sample, sequenced in a study of blood T cell repertoires in COVID-19. TCRdb's copy holds only in-frame clones and misses some; the assay was immunoSEQ multiplex PCR. The table shows about 290,000 clones, with about nine tenths occurring only once. The sequencing input was PBMCs or T cells enriched from blood (not recorded which). These receptor sequences come from a woman aged 35 to 49 who had recovered from COVID-19.

The rearrangement links TRBV6-1 to TRBJ1-6, with D hard to call. The CDR3 sequence is 17 residues long. Germline V gene lookup returns CDR1 MNHNS and CDR2 SASEGT. Trimming shortened V by 2 bases and J by 0 bases, and 11 bases separated the two germline ends. Written as DNA, the CDR3 is TGTGCCAGCAGTGAAAAATTGGAGAGCTCCTATAATTCACCCCTCCACTTT. As protein: CASSEKLESSYNSPLHF.

The chain carries TRBV7-9 and TRBJ2-1, with TRBD2 matching 9 bases. CDR3 length: 16 amino acids. Germline CDR1 SEHNR, CDR2 FQNEAQ (reference sequence). The V and J ends lost 3 bases and 6 bases, in that order; junction bases with no gene match: 9. The CDR3 DNA is TGTGCCAGCAGCTTCCAGTTTAGCGGGAGTCTCAATGAGCAGTTCTTC. Protein: CASSFQFSGSLNEQFF. Full variable domain (missing parts from reference TRBV7-9 and TRBJ2-1): DTGVSQNPRHKITKRGQNVTFRCDPISEHNRLYWYRQTLGQGPEFLTYFQNEAQLEKSRLLSDRFSAERPKGSFSTLEIQRTEQGDSAMYLCASSFQFSGSLNEQFFGPGTRLTVL.

V gene TRBV19 combines with J gene TRBJ1-5, with 8 bases that match TRBD1. The CDR3 loop spans 13 amino acids. Trimming removed 6 bases from V and 7 bases from J; junction bases left unmatched: 5. CDR1 LNHDA and CDR2 SQIVND come from the germline V gene (reference sequence). The CDR3 nucleotides are TGTGCCAGTAGGGGACAGGTCGCCCAGCCCCAGCATTTT. Its protein is CASRGQVAQPQHF.

The rearrangement joins TRBV7-8 to TRBJ1-1, with TRBD1 identical over 9 bases. V dropped 1 base and J dropped 3; count of bases not matched to a gene: 0. CDR3 length equals 14 residues. The germline V gene encodes CDR1 SGHVS and CDR2 FQNEAQ. CDR3 region: CASSLGTGDTEAFF. The CDR3 DNA reads as TGTGCCAGCAGCTTAGGGACAGGGGACACTGAAGCTTTCTTT.

The chain recombines TRBV15 with TRBJ2-2; 9 positions match TRBD1. Losses at the gene ends were 1 base for V and 5 bases for J; bases not matched to a gene: 5. Germline V lookup: CDR1 LNHNV, CDR2 YYDKDF (reference sequence). The length of the CDR3 is 16 residues. The CDR3 here is CATSRGDRGKTGELFF. The CDR3 bases are TGTGCCACCAGCAGAGGCGACAGGGGGAAAACCGGGGAGCTGTTTTTT.

The sample holds one count of this clone. The rearrangement joins TRBV6-6 to TRBJ2-1; unclear D gene. The CDR3 loop spans 12 amino acids. V was pared by 5 bases and J by 6 bases, with 8 bases between. Germline CDR1 reads MNHNY; CDR2 reads SVGAGI (reference sequence). This CDR3 reads CASSANFNEQFF. CDR3 DNA: TGTGCCAGCAGTGCAAACTTCAATGAGCAGTTCTTC.

The chain links TRBV6-5 to TRBJ1-2; 9 bases align to TRBD1. This CDR3 comprises 15 residues. CDR1 and CDR2 (germline): MNHEY, SVGAGI. V was pared by 5 bases and J by 8 bases, with 12 bases of the junction left unmatched. CDR3 sequence: CASSPGQGILRGYTF. The CDR3, as DNA: TGTGCCAGCAGTCCGGGACAGGGAATTCTTAGAGGCTACACCTTC.

The genes are TRBV21-1 and TRBJ1-2. TRBV21-1 counts as a pseudogene. CDR3 size: 13 residues. CDR3 loop: CASSPRGGPGYTF. For the CDR3, the DNA is TGTGCCAGCAGCCCGCGGGGGGGCCCGGGCTACACCTTC.

This chain connects TRBV12-3 or TRBV12-4 to TRBJ2-1, with a tentative D call TRBD1 (6 bases). Deletions cut 6 bases from V and 9 bases from J, with 9 bases between. The CDR3 loop spans 11 amino acids. The DNA of the CDR3 is TGTGCCAGCAGAACAGGGATTGAGCAGTTCTTC. This codes for CASRTGIEQFF.

The rearrangement uses TRBV19 and TRBJ2-1; D possibly corresponds to TRBD1 (6 bases). Germline V gene sequence: CDR1 LNHDA, CDR2 SQIVND (reference sequence). The CDR3 sequence is 17 residues long. The V gene lost 1 base and the J gene lost 4 bases, with 17 bases spanning the gap. The CDR3 DNA sequence: TGTGCCAGTAGTATAGGGGTTAGGGGGAGAGTGTACAATGAGCAGTTCTTC. The encoded protein is CASSIGVRGRVYNEQFF.

This chain links TRBV4-1 with TRBJ1-6; a weak D match, TRBD1 (6 bases). Germline V gives CDR1 MGHRA, CDR2 YSYEKL. This CDR3 region has 18 residues. The V end was cut by 4 bases, the J end by 0 bases, with 16 bases between. CDR3 loop: CASSPGGGPSSYNSPLHF. The CDR3 DNA sequence: TGCGCCAGCAGCCCGGGAGGGGGGCCCAGCTCCTATAATTCACCCCTCCACTTT.

As DNA, the CDR3 is TGTGCCAGCAGCTCAAATGGACTCCACCAGTTCTTC. Translated, it gives CASSSNGLHQFF. This chain connects TRBV11-2 to TRBJ2-1; tentative D call: TRBD2 (5 bases). This CDR3 contains 12 residues. Germline V gives CDR1 SGHAT, CDR2 FQNNGV. With 4 bases removed from V and 13 bases from J, the gap between germline ends came to 14 bases. The full variable domain, with the rest looked up from reference TRBV11-2 and TRBJ2-1, is EAGVAQSPRYKIIEKRQSVAFWCNPISGHATLYWYQQILGQGPKLLIQFQNNGVVDDSQLPKDRFSAERLKGVDSTLKIQPAKLEDSAVYLCASSSNGLHQFFGPGTRLTVL.

This chain links TRBV7-2 with TRBJ1-1; 9 nucleotides line up with TRBD1. This CDR3 has 14 amino acids. The V gene end was trimmed by 5 bases and the J gene end by 11 bases; junction bases not matched to a gene: 12. Germline CDR1 reads SGHTA; CDR2 reads FQGNSA. The CDR3 sequence is CASSQDRGKVVAFF. The CDR3 nucleotides are TGTGCCAGCAGCCAAGACAGGGGGAAAGTTGTGGCTTTCTTT.

This clone is a singleton in its sample. V and J are TRBV7-3 and TRBJ2-1, with D tentatively TRBD1 (5 bases). CDR1 is SGHTA, CDR2 FQGTGA, per germline. Trimming pared 2 bases from V and 14 bases from J, leaving 13 bases between. The CDR3 length is 12 residues. CDR3 nucleotide sequence: TGTGCCAGCAGCTTAGCCTCAGGGAAGGAGTTCTTC. Protein product: CASSLASGKEFF.

V and J are TRBV14 and TRBJ1-1; 9 bases line up with TRBD1. Looked up from germline, CDR1 is SGHDN and CDR2 is FVKESK. The trim removed 3 bases at V and 5 bases at J, leaving 7 bases unmatched. The CDR3 extends over 15 amino acids. CDR3 bases: TGTGCCAGCAGCCACTTATACAGGGGGCGGACTGAAGCTTTCTTT. Protein sequence: CASSHLYRGRTEAFF. The full variable domain, its missing parts supplied by reference TRBV14 and TRBJ1-1, is EAGVTQFPSHSVIEKGQTVTLRCDPISGHDNLYWYRRVMGKEIKFLLHFVKESKQDESGMPNNRFLAERTGGTYSTLKVQPAELEDSGVYFCASSHLYRGRTEAFFGQGTRLTVV.

The chain links TRBV19 to TRBJ2-1; TRBD1 agrees at 11 bases. CDR1 is LNHDA, CDR2 SQIVND, per germline (reference sequence). Unmatched junction bases numbered 9, after V lost 6 bases and J lost 8 bases. The CDR3 has 15 amino acids. The CDR3 nucleotides are TGTGCCAGTAGCGAAACGGGACAGGGGGTTCATGAGCAGTTCTTC. Protein sequence: CASSETGQGVHEQFF. Based on the CDR3 plus reference TRBV19 and TRBJ2-1, the full variable domain is DGGITQSPKYLFRKEGQNVTLSCEQNLNHDAMYWYRQDPGQGLRLIYYSQIVNDFQKGDIAEGYSVSREKKESFPLTVTSAQKNPTAFYLCASSETGQGVHEQFFGPGTRLTVL.

The chain couples TRBV9 to TRBJ1-2, with 7 bases matching TRBD1. Germline assignment: CDR1 SGDLS and CDR2 YYNGEE. The CDR3 totals 14 residues. Unmatched junction bases numbered 9, after V lost 2 bases and J lost 8 bases. DNA of the CDR3: TGTGCCAGCAGCGTGCTACAGGGGCCGGGAGGCTACACCTTC. Its translation is CASSVLQGPGGYTF.

This clone showed up just once. This specimen includes other DNA sequences encoding the same CDR3. This chain joins TRBV12-3 or TRBV12-4 and TRBJ1-2, with D unresolved. The CDR3 totals 13 residues. Trimming took off 0 bases at V and 2 bases at J, with 4 bases between the two ends. The CDR3 here is CASSLAANYGYTF. The CDR3 DNA reads TGTGCCAGCAGTTTAGCAGCAAACTATGGCTACACCTTC.

The chain uses TRBV2 and TRBJ1-6, with D perhaps TRBD1 (5 bases). Germline V CDR1 and CDR2: SNHLY, FYNNEI. The V end lost 4 bases, the J end lost 6 bases, and 16 bases lay between the germline ends. There are 16 residues in the CDR3. The chain's CDR3 is CASSASAGWVNSPLHF. The CDR3 DNA reads as TGTGCCAGCAGTGCTTCGGCAGGGTGGGTTAATTCACCCCTCCACTTT.

This CDR3 reads CASRPTRGVGYEQYF. The CDR3 DNA follows: TGTGCCAGCAGGCCGACCAGGGGGGTCGGCTACGAGCAGTACTTC. V usage is TRBV2 and J usage is TRBJ2-7, with a possible D match to TRBD1 (7 bases). There are 15 residues in the CDR3. V shed 6 bases and J shed 3 bases, with 18 bases lying between them. CDR1 SNHLY and CDR2 FYNNEI come from the germline V gene.

The chain combines TRBV9 with TRBJ1-1, with TRBD1 as a possible D gene (5 bases). The CDR3 length is 14 residues. The V end was cut by 0 bases, the J end by 5 bases, with 11 bases between. Germline V gives CDR1 SGDLS, CDR2 YYNGEE. The CDR3 DNA reads as TGTGCCAGCAGCGTAGGTCCAGGGAAGACTGAAGCTTTCTTT. Its translation: CASSVGPGKTEAFF. Full variable domain (rest looked up from reference TRBV9 and TRBJ1-1): DSGVTQTPKHLITATGQRVTLRCSPRSGDLSVYWYQQSLDQGLQFLIQYYNGEERAKGNILERFSAQQFPDLHSELNLSSLELGDSALYFCASSVGPGKTEAFFGQGTRLTVV.

V and J are TRBV2 and TRBJ1-3; unclear D gene. Germline CDR1 SNHLY, CDR2 FYNNEI. CDR3 length: 14 residues. The V end lost 8 bases, the J end lost 0 bases, and 11 bases lay between the germline ends. The CDR3 loop reads CASAREFSGNTIYF. The CDR3 DNA reads as TGTGCCAGCGCCCGGGAGTTCTCTGGAAACACCATATATTTT.

V and J are TRBV7-3 and TRBJ1-1, with D uncertain. The germline V gene encodes CDR1 SGHTA and CDR2 FQGTGA. There are 13 residues in the CDR3. V was pared by 5 bases and J by 1 base, with 8 bases between. CDR3 sequence (DNA): TGTGCCAGCAGCGCGGATAGGAACACTGAAGCTTTCTTT. Encoded protein: CASSADRNTEAFF.